This T cell receptor (beta chain) derives from a study of CD8 T cells in ankylosing spondylitis. General observations from the study: Characteristic of ankylosing spondylitis blood, it appeared, was a TCR beta motif comprising eight highly homologous variants.

Per germline, CDR1 SGHRS and CDR2 YFSETQ. CDR3 length: 16 residues. V was shortened by 4 bases and J by 12 bases, with 23 bases between the two germline ends. Each CDR3 protein is one row after TCRdb ran MiXCR on the 5' RACE reads. The table lists roughly 120,000 distinct CDR3 sequences, roughly 13% of them singletons, with approximately 3% in the top ten. This clonotype was observed a handful of times. Its antigen is still unknown. The chain joins TRBV5-1 to TRBJ1-6; D ambiguous. The receptor's source is a female donor with ankylosing spondylitis or in good health (not recorded which). Input material: blood, either unsorted or a sorted T cell fraction (not recorded which). CDR3 in DNA: TGCGCCAGCAGCCTGGGTGAAGGCGCCGTCTACTTACCCCTCCACTTT. Translation gives CASSLGEGAVYLPLHF.